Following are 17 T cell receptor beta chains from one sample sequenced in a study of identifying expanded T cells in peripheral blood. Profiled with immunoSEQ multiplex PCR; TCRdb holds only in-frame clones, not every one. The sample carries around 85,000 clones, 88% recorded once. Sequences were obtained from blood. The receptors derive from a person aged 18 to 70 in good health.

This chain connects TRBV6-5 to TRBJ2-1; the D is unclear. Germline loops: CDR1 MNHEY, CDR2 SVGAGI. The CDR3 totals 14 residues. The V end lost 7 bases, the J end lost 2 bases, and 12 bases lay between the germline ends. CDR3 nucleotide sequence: TGTGCCAGCACCGAGAAAGGCCCCTACAATGAGCAGTTCTTC. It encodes CASTEKGPYNEQFF.

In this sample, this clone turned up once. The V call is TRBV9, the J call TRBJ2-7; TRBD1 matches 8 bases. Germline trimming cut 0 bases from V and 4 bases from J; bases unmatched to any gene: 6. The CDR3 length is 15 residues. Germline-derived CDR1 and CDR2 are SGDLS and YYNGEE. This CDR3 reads CASSVGGQAAYEQYF. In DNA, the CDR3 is TGTGCCAGCAGCGTAGGGGGACAGGCCGCATACGAGCAGTACTTC.

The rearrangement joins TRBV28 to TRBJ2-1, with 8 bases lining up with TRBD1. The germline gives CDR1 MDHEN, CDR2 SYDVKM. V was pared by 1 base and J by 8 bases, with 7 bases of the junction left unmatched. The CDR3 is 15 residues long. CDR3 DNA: TGTGCCAGCAGTTTATCCCTAGACAGGGGTTATGAGCAGTTCTTC. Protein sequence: CASSLSLDRGYEQFF.

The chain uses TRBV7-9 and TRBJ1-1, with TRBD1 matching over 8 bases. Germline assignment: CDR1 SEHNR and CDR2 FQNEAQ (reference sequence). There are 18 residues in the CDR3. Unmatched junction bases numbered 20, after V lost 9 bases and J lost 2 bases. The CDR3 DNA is TGTGCCAGTTCACCACCTACCACATTCACAGGGGGTAACACTGAAGCTTTCTTT. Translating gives CASSPPTTFTGGNTEAFF.

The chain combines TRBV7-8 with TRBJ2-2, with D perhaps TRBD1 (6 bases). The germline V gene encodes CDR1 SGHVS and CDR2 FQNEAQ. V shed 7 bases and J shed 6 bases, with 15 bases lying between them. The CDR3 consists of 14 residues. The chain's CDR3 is CASTISGEPGELFF. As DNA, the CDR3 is TGTGCCAGCACTATCTCAGGGGAGCCCGGGGAGCTGTTTTTT.

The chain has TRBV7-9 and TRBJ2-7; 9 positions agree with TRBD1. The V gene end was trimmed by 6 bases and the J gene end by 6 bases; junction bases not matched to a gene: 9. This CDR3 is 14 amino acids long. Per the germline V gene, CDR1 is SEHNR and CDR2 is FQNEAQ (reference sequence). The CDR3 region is CASSLDRGWVEQYF. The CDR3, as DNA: TGTGCCAGCAGTTTGGACAGGGGTTGGGTCGAGCAGTACTTC. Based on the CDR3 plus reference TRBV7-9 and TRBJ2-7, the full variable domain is DTGVSQNPRHKITKRGQNVTFRCDPISEHNRLYWYRQTLGQGPEFLTYFQNEAQLEKSRLLSDRFSAERPKGSFSTLEIQRTEQGDSAMYLCASSLDRGWVEQYFGPGTRLTVT.

CDR3 sequence: CASSQAGGSGDSYEQYF. CDR3 bases: TGCGCCAGCAGCCAAGCGGGAGGTAGCGGGGACTCCTACGAGCAGTACTTC. V gene TRBV4-3 combines with J gene TRBJ2-7; 8 bases are a match to TRBD2. J gave up 0 bases and V 1 base, and 8 bases lay outside the gene matches. The germline gives CDR1 LGHNA, CDR2 YSLEER. The CDR3 totals 17 residues.

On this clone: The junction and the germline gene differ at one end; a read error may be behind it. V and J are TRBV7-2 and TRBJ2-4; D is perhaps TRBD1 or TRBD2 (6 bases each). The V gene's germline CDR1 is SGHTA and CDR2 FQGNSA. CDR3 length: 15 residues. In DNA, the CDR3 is TGTGCCAGCAGCTTACGTGGTTCGGGTCAGGCGGGACAAATGTTC. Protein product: CASSLRGSGQAGQMF.

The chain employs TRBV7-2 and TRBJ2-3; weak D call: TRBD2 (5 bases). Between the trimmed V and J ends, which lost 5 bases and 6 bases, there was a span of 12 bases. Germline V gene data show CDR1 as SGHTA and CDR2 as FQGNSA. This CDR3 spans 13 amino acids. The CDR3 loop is CASSAPSSDTQYF. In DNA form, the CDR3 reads TGTGCCAGCAGCGCCCCTAGCAGCGATACGCAGTATTTT.

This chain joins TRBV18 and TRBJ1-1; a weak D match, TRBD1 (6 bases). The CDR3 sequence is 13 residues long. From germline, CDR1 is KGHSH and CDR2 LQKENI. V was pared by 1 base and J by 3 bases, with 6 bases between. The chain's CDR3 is CASSPRQDTEAFF. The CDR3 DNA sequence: TGTGCCAGCTCACCACGACAGGACACTGAAGCTTTCTTT.

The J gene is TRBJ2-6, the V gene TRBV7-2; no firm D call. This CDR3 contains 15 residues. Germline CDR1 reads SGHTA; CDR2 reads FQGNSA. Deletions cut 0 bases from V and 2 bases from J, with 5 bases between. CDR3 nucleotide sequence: TGTGCCAGCAGCTTAGCTAGGGCTGGGGCCAACGTCCTGACTTTC. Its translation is CASSLARAGANVLTF.

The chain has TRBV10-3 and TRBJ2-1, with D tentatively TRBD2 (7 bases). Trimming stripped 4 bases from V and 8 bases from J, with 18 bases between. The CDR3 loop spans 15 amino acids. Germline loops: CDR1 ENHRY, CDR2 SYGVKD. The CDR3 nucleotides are TGTGCCATCAGTGCATCGGGGGGCCCCCCCGATGAGCAGTTCTTC. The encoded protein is CAISASGGPPDEQFF.

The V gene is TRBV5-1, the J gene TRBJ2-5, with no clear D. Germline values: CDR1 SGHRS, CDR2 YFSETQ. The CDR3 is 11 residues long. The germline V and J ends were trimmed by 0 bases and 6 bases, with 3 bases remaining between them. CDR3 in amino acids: CASSLVQTQYF. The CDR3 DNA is TGCGCCAGCAGCTTGGTACAGACCCAGTACTTC. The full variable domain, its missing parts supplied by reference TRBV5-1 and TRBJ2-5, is KAGVTQTPRYLIKTRGQQVTLSCSPISGHRSVSWYQQTPGQGLQFLFEYFSETQRNKGNFPGRFSGRQFSNSRSEMNVSTLELGDSALYLCASSLVQTQYFGPGTRLLVL.

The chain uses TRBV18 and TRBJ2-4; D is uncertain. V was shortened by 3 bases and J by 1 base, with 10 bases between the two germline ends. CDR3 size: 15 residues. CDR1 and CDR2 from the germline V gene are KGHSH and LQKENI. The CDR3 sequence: CASSPDFGAKNIQYF. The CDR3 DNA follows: TGTGCCAGCTCACCCGATTTCGGGGCCAAAAACATTCAGTACTTC.

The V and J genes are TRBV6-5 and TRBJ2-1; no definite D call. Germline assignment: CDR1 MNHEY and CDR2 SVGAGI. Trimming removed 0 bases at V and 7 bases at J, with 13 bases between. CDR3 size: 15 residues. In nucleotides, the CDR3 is TGTGCCAGCAGTTACTCCGTTCGGATGCGAAATGAGCAGTTCTTC. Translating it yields CASSYSVRMRNEQFF.

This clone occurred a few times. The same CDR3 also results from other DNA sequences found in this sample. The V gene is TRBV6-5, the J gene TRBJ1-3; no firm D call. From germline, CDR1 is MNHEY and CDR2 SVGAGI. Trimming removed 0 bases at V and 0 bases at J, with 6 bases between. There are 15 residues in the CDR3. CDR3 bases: TGTGCCAGCAGTTACTCAATAAGCTCTGGAAACACCATATATTTT. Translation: CASSYSISSGNTIYF.

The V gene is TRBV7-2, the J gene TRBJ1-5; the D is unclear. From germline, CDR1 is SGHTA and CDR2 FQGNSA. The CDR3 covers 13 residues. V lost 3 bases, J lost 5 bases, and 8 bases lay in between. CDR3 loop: CASSLMVDQPQHF. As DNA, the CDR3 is TGTGCCAGCAGCTTGATGGTCGATCAGCCCCAGCATTTT.